This TCR beta chain was identified during a study of OX40 agonist ivuxolimab in advanced cancers. Study-level information: Dosing consisted of intravenous ivuxolimab at 0.01 to 10 mg/kg every 2 weeks. Three patients, one with hepatocellular carcinoma and two with cutaneous melanoma, achieved partial responses.

A single count supports this clone. The protocol was immunoSEQ multiplex PCR, while the TCRdb copy is restricted to in-frame clones and leaves out a portion. Here the sample spans 70,000 to 95,000 clones, about 92% being singletons. Germline CDR1 is SGHAT and CDR2 is FQNNGV. The CDR3 loop spans 13 amino acids. The J segment lost 5 bases and the V segment lost 5 bases, leaving 4 bases of the junction unmatched. The timepoints at which blood was sampled were baseline, cycle 4 day 1, and cycle 7 day 1. This receptor was identified in an adult with an advanced solid tumor such as melanoma, head and neck, liver or kidney cancer. The sample was CD4+ or CD8+ T cells sorted from blood, taken in a trial of the OX40 agonist ivuxolimab. This chain uses TRBV11-2 with TRBJ2-5; 8 positions agree with TRBD1. CDR3 amino acids: CASSQGARETQYF. In DNA form, the CDR3 reads TGTGCCAGCAGCCAGGGGGCGCGGGAGACCCAGTACTTC.